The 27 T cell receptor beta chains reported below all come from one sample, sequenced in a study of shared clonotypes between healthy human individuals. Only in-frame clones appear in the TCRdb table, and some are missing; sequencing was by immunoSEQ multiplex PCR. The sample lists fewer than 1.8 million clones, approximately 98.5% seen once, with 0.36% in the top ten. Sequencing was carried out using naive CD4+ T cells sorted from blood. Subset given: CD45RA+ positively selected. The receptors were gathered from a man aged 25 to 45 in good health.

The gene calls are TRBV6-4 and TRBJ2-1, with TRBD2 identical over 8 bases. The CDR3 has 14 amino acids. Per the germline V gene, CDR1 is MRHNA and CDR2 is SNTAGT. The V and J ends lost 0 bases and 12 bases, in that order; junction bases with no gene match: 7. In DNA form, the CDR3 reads TGTGCCAGCAGTGACTCGGGAGCGGGAGTAGTGCAGTTCTTC. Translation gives CASSDSGAGVVQFF.

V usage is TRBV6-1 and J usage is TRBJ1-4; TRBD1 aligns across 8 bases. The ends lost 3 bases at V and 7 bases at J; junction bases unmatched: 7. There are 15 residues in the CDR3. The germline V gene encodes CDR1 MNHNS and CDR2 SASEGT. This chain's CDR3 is CASSDWQGAGEKLFF. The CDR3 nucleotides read TGTGCCAGCAGTGATTGGCAGGGGGCTGGTGAAAAACTGTTTTTT.

The CDR3 nucleotides read TGTGCCAGCAGCTTAAGGACTAGCGGGGTCAATGAGCAGTTCTTC. Amino acid sequence: CASSLRTSGVNEQFF. The chain uses TRBV7-2 and TRBJ2-1; 12 nucleotides line up with TRBD2. The germline V gene has CDR1 SGHTA and CDR2 FQGNSA. The CDR3 sequence is 15 residues long. Germline trimming cut 2 bases from V and 6 bases from J; bases unmatched to any gene: 2.

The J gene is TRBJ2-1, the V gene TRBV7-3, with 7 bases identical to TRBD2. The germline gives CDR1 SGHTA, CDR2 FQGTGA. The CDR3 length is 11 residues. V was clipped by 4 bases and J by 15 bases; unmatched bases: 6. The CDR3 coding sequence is TGTGCCAGCAGCTCGGGGGGAATACTGTTCTTC. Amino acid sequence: CASSSGGILFF.

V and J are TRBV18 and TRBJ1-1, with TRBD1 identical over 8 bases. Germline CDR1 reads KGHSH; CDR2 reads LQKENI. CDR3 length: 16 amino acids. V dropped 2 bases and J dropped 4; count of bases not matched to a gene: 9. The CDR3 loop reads CASSPALGQGPTEAFF. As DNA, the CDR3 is TGTGCCAGCTCACCAGCTCTAGGACAGGGCCCCACTGAAGCTTTCTTT.

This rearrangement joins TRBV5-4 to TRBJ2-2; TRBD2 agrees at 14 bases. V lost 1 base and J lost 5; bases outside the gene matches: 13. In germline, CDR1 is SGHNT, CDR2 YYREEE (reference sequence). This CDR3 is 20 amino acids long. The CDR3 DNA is TGTGCCAGCAGCTTGTCGTTTGGGGGACTAGCGGGAGAGGGGACCGGGGAGCTGTTTTTT. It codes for CASSLSFGGLAGEGTGELFF.

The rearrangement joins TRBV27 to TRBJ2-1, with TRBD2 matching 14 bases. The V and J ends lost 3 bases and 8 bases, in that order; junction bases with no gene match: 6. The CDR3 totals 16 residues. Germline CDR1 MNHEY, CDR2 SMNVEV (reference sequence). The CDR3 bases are TGTGCCAGCAGTTTCACGGGACTAGCGGGAGTAGATGAGCAGTTCTTC. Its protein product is CASSFTGLAGVDEQFF.

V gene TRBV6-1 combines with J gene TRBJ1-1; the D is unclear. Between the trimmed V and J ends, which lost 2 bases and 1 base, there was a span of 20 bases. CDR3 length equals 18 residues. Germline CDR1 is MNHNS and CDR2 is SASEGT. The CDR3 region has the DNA TGTGCCAGCAGTGAACGCACCACTTACCGGGGTCGGAACACTGAAGCTTTCTTT. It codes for CASSERTTYRGRNTEAFF.

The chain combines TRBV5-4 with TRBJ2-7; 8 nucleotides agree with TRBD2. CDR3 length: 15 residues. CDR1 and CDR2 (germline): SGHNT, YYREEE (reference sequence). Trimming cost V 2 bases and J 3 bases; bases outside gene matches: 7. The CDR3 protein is CASSLPGLGIYEQYF. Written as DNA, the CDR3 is TGTGCCAGCAGCTTACCGGGACTAGGGATCTACGAGCAGTACTTC.

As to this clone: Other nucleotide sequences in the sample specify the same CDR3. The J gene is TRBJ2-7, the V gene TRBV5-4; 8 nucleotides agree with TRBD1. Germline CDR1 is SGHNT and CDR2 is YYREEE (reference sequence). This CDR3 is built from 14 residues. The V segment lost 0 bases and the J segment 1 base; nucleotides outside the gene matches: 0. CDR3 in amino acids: CASSLDRGSYEQYF. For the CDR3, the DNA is TGTGCCAGCAGCTTGGACAGGGGGTCCTACGAGCAGTACTTC.

CDR3 nucleotides: TGCGCCAGCAGTAACATGGGGATATACACAGATACGCAGTATTTT. Encoded protein: CASSNMGIYTDTQYF. The gene calls are TRBV5-1 and TRBJ2-3; D is unresolved. CDR1 is SGHRS, CDR2 YFSETQ, per germline. The CDR3 spans 15 residues. Trimming took off 5 bases at V and 2 bases at J, with 15 bases between the two ends.

In DNA form, the CDR3 reads TGTGCCAGTACCCCTTTTGGGCGGACGAATAATGAAAAACTGTTTTTT. It yields the protein CASTPFGRTNNEKLFF. The J gene is TRBJ1-4, the V gene TRBV19; D is ambiguous. The V end lost 7 bases, the J end lost 4 bases, and 19 bases lay between the germline ends. CDR1 and CDR2 from the germline V gene are LNHDA and SQIVND (reference sequence). CDR3 length equals 16 residues.

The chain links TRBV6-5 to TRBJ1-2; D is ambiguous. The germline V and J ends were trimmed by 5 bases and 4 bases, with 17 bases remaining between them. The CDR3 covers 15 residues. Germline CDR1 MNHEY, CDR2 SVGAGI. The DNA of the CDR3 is TGTGCCAGCAGTCCCTTGAGGTATCAATCCTATGGCTACACCTTC. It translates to CASSPLRYQSYGYTF.

CDR3 in DNA: TGTGCCAGCAGCCCGAAGGCCTACGAGCAGTACTTC. Translation gives CASSPKAYEQYF. The gene calls are TRBV7-9 and TRBJ2-7, with D hard to call. V was cut by 5 bases and J by 2 bases, with 7 bases left in between. This CDR3 is 12 amino acids long. Germline lookup yields CDR1 SEHNR and CDR2 FQNEAQ (reference sequence).

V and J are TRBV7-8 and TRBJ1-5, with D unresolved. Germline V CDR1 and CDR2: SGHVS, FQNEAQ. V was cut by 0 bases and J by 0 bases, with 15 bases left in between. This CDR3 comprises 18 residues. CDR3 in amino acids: CASSLAPRLMNSNQPQHF. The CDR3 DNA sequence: TGTGCCAGCAGCTTAGCGCCCAGACTGATGAATAGCAATCAGCCCCAGCATTTT.

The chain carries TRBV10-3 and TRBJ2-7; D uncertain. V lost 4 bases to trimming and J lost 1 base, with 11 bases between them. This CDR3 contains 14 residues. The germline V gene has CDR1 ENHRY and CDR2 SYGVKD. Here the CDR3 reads CAISGKDGSYEQYF. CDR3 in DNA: TGTGCCATCAGTGGGAAGGACGGATCCTACGAGCAGTACTTC.

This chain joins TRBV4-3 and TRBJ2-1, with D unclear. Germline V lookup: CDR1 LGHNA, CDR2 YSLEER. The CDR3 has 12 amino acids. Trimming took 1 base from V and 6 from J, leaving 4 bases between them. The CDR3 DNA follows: TGCGCCAGCAGCCAAGTATTCAATGAGCAGTTCTTC. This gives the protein CASSQVFNEQFF.

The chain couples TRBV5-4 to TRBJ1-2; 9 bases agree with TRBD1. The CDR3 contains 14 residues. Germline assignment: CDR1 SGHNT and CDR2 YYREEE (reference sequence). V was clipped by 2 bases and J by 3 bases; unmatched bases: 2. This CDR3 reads CASSLRQGDYGYTF. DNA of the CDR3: TGTGCCAGCAGCTTACGACAGGGGGACTATGGCTACACCTTC.

CDR3 protein: CASSPPGLAGVVSYNEQFF. CDR3 nucleotide sequence: TGCGCCAGCAGCCCACCGGGACTAGCGGGAGTCGTTTCCTACAATGAGCAGTTCTTC. The genes are TRBV5-1 and TRBJ2-1; 14 bases line up with TRBD2. The CDR3 length is 19 residues. CDR1 is SGHRS and CDR2 is YFSETQ in the germline V gene. J gave up 1 base and V 4 bases, and 10 bases lay outside the gene matches.

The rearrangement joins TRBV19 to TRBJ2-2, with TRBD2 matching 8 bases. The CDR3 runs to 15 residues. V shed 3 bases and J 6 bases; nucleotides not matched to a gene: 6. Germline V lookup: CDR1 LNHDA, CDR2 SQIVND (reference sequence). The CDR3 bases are TGTGCCAGTAGTATGTTGGCGGGAGGTCCCGGGGAGCTGTTTTTT. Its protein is CASSMLAGGPGELFF.

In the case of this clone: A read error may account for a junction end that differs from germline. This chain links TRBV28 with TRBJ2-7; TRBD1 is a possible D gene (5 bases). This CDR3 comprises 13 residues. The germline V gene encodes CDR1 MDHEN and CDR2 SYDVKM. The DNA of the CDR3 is TGTGCCAGCAGTTCCCTACCGCATCAGAAAGGGGACTTC. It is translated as CASSSLPHQKGDF.

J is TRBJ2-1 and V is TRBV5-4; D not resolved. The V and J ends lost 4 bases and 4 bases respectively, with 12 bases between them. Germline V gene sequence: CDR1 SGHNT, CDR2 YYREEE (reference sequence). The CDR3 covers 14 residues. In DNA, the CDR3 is TGTGCCAGCAGCAGTGAGTCAATTTACAATGAGCAGTTCTTC. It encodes CASSSESIYNEQFF. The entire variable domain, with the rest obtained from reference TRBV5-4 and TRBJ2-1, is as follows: ETGVTQSPTHLIKTRGQQVTLRCSSQSGHNTVSWYQQALGQGPQFIFQYYREEENGRGNFPPRFSGLQFPNYSSELNVNALELDDSALYLCASSSESIYNEQFFGPGTRLTVL.

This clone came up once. Here the CDR3 DNA reads TGTGCCAGCAATTTTTTGACTAGCGGCCTAGCGGATGAGCAGTTCTTC. This codes for CASNFLTSGLADEQFF. V gene TRBV27 combines with J gene TRBJ2-1, with 9 bases matching TRBD2. CDR3 length equals 16 residues. V shed 7 bases, J shed 8 bases, and the junction held 15 bases outside the gene matches. From germline, CDR1 is MNHEY and CDR2 SMNVEV (reference sequence).

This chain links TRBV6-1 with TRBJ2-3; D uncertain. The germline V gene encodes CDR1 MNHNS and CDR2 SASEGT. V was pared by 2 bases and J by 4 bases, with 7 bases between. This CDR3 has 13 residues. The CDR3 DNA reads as TGTGCCAGCAGTGAATTCAGGCCAGATACGCAGTATTTT. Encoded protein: CASSEFRPDTQYF.

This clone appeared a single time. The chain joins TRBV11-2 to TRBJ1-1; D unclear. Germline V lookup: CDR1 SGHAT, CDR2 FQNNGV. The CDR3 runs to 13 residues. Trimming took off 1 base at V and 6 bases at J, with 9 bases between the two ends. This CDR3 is CASSLVQASEAFF. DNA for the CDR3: TGTGCCAGCAGCTTAGTTCAGGCGTCTGAAGCTTTCTTT.

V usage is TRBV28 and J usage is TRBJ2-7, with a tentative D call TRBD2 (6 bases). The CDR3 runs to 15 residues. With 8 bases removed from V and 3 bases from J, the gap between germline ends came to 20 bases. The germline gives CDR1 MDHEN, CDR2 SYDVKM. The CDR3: CASAKGSGRIYEQYF. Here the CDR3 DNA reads TGTGCCAGCGCCAAAGGTAGCGGAAGAATCTACGAGCAGTACTTC.

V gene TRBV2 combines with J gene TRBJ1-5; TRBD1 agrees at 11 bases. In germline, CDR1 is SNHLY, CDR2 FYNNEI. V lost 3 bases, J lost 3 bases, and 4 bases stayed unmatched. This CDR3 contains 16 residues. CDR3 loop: CASSEGTGGFNQPQHF. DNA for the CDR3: TGTGCCAGCAGTGAGGGGACAGGGGGGTTCAATCAGCCCCAGCATTTT.